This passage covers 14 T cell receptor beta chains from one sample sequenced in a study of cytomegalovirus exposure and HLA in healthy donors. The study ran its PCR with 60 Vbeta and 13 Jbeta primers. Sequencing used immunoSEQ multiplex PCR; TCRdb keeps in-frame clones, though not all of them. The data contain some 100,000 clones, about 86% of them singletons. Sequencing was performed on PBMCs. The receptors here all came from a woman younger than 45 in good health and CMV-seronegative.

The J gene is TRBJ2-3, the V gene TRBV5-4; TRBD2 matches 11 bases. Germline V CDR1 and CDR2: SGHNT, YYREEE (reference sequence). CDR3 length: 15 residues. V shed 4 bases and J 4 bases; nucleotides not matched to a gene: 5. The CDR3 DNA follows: TGTGCCAGCAGCCTAGCGGGAGGTAGGGCAGATACGCAGTATTTT. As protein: CASSLAGGRADTQYF.

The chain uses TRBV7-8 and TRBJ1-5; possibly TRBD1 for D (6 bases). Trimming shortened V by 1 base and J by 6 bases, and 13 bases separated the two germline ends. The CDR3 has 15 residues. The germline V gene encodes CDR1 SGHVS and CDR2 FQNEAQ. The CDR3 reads CASSLVGGGAQPQHF. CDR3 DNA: TGTGCCAGCAGCTTAGTTGGCGGGGGGGCTCAGCCCCAGCATTTT. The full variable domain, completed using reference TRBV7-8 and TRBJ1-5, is GAGVSQSPRYKVAKRGQDVALRCDPISGHVSLFWYQQALGQGPEFLTYFQNEAQLDKSGLPSDRFFAERPEGSVSTLKIQRTQQEDSAVYLCASSLVGGGAQPQHFGDGTRLSIL.

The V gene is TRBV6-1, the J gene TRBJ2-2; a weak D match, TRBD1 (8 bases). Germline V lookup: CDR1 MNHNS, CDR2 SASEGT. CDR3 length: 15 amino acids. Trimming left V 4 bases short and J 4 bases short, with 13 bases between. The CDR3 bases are TGTGCCAGCAGTGGACAGGGGAGGGCCACCGGGGAGCTGTTTTTT. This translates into CASSGQGRATGELFF.

CDR3 nucleotides: TGTGCGAGCTGCCCCCCCCCGGGGGAAGATACGCAGTATTTT. It translates to CASCPPPGEDTQYF. The chain has TRBV7-9 and TRBJ2-3; D might be TRBD2 (6 bases). The CDR3 has 14 amino acids. Germline lookup yields CDR1 SEHNR and CDR2 FQNEAQ (reference sequence).

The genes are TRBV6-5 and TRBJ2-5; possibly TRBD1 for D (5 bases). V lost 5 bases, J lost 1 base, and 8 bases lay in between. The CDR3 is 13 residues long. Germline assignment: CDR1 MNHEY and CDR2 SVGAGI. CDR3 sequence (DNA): TGTGCCAGCAGTCCGACAGTCCAAGAGACCCAGTACTTC. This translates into CASSPTVQETQYF.

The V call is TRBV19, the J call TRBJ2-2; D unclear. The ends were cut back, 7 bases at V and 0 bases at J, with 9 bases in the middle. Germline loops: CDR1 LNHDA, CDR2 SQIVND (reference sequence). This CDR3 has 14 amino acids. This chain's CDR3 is CASTPGSNTGELFF. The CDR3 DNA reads TGTGCCAGTACGCCAGGTTCGAACACCGGGGAGCTGTTTTTT.

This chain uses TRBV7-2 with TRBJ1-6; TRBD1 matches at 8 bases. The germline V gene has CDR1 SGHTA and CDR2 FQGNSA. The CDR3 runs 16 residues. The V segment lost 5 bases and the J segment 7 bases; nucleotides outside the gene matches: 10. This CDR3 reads CASSLGQGLQNSPLHF. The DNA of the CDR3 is TGTGCCAGCAGCCTCGGACAGGGCCTTCAGAATTCACCCCTCCACTTT. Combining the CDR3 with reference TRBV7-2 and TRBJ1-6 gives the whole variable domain GAGVSQSPSNKVTEKGKDVELRCDPISGHTALYWYRQSLGQGLEFLIYFQGNSAPDKSGLPSDRFSAERTGGSVSTLTIQRTQQEDSAVYLCASSLGQGLQNSPLHFGNGTRLTVT.

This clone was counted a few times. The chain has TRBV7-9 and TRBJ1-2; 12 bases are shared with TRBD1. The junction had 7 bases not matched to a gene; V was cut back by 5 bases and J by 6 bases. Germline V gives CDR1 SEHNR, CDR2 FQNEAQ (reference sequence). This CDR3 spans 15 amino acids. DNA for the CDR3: TGTGCCAGCAGCCCCCGGGACAGGGGGCTCAATGGCTACACCTTC. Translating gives CASSPRDRGLNGYTF.

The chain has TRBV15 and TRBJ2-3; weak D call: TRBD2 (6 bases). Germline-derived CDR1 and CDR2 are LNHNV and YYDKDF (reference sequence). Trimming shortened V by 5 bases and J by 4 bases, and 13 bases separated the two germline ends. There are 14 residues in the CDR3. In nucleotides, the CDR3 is TGTGCCACCAGCCCCATCAGCGGGTCAGATACGCAGTATTTT. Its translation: CATSPISGSDTQYF.

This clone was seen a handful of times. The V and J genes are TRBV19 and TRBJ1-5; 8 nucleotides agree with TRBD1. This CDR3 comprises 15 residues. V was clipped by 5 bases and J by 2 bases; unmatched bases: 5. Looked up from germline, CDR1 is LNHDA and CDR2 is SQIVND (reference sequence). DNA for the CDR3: TGTGCCAGTAGTGCTTCGACAGGGGGCAATCAGCCCCAGCATTTT. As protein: CASSASTGGNQPQHF. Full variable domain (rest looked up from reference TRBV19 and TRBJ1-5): DGGITQSPKYLFRKEGQNVTLSCEQNLNHDAMYWYRQDPGQGLRLIYYSQIVNDFQKGDIAEGYSVSREKKESFPLTVTSAQKNPTAFYLCASSASTGGNQPQHFGDGTRLSIL.

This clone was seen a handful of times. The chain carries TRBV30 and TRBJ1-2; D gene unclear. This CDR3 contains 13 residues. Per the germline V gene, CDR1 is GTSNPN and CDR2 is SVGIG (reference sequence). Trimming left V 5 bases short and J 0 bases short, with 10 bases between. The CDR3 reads CAWAEGANYGYTF. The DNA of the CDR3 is TGTGCCTGGGCAGAGGGAGCTAACTATGGCTACACCTTC.

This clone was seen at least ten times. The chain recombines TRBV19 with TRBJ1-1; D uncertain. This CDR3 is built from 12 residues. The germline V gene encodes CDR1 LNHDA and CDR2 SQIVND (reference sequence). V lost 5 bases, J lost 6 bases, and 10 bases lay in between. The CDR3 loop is CASSSGMAEAFF. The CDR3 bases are TGTGCCAGTAGTTCGGGGATGGCTGAAGCTTTCTTT.

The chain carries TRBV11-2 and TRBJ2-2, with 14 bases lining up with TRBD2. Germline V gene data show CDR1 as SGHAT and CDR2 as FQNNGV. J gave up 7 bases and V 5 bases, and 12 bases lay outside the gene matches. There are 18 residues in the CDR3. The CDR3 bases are TGTGCCAGCAGCCCCCTCGGGACTAGCGGGAGTTTAGGCGGGGAGCTGTTTTTT. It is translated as CASSPLGTSGSLGGELFF.

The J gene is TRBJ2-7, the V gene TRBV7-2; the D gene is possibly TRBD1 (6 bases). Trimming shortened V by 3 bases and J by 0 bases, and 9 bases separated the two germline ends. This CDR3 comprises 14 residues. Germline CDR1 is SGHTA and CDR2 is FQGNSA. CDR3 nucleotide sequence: TGTGCCAGCAGCTTTCGAGGGGGCTCCTACGAGCAGTACTTC. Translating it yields CASSFRGGSYEQYF.